This TCR beta chain comes out of a study of PD-1 blockade in classical Hodgkin lymphoma. General study findings and limits: Newly diagnosed patients were reported to exhibit reduced baseline TCR diversity relative to healthy donors.

TCRdb's table, derived via immunoSEQ multiplex PCR, lists solely in-frame clones and lacks some. The table has 46,000 or so clones, about nine tenths seen once. All the patients suffered relapse after autologous stem cell transplantation, and brentuximab vedotin exposure differed. Details on this clone: What it binds is unknown.

The CDR3 is made up of 12 amino acids. The ends were cut back, 4 bases at V and 2 bases at J, with 6 bases in the middle. Germline values: CDR1 MNHNY, CDR2 SVGAGI (reference sequence). The clonotype originates from a human donor with classical Hodgkin lymphoma. Material: peripheral blood mononuclear cells (PBMCs), obtained at baseline. This sequence joins TRBV6-6 and TRBJ2-7; D not certain. The CDR3 here is CASSSTAYEQYF. CDR3 nucleotide sequence: TGTGCCAGCAGTTCAACGGCCTACGAGCAGTACTTC.